Listed below are T cell receptor beta chains from one sample, sequenced in a study of OX40 agonist ivuxolimab in advanced cancers. Sequenced by immunoSEQ multiplex PCR; TCRdb stores in-frame clones only, minus some. The sample records tens of thousands of clones, roughly 80% being singletons. Sequences were derived from CD4+ or CD8+ T cells sorted from blood, sampled in a trial of the OX40 agonist ivuxolimab. These receptors originate from an adult with an advanced solid tumor such as melanoma, head and neck, liver or kidney cancer. Each CDR3 is given with its conserved first and last residue. D genes are given only for firm matches.

v_call d_call cdr3_aa
TRBV6-5 . CASSPSATEAFF
TRBV10-2 TRBD2 CALRRESTDTQYF
TRBV11-1 TRBD1 CASSFDRAQETQYF
TRBV15 TRBD1 CATSRPEGQGKREQFF
TRBV6-1 . CASRTGNNYEQYF
TRBV6-6 TRBD1 CASSFDRGQSPLHF
TRBV19 TRBD1 CASPGRGSFNEAFF
TRBV28 . CASSFRRNTEAFF
TRBV7-9 TRBD2 CASSFQKTSGDVNEQFF
TRBV5-4 . CASTWGGAGPQHF
TRBV28 TRBD2 CASRSGGTSKETQYF
TRBV7-9 . CASSVTVYQSRANVLTF
TRBV7-2 . CASSFRQKADTQYF
TRBV7-9 . CASSLVTRSGELFF
TRBV7-3 . CASSLRDGYGYTF
TRBV21-1 . CASSKAPRVPGLPKTQSSYNEQFF
TRBV4-3 . CASSFDSRLFF
TRBV4-1 . CASSVGPEGGEQYF
TRBV5-4 . CASSRLQGSNEKLFF
TRBV6-1 . CASCRGINNEQFF
TRBV5-1 . CASSWGRAPYEQYF
TRBV18 . CASSPGHNTGELFF
TRBV15 . CATSRDPQGDYGYTF
TRBV27 . CASSLGGGLAGNTIYF
TRBV29-1 TRBD1 CSAKKYLGQGTGELFF
TRBV5-1 TRBD2 CASSLVTSGSNEQYF
TRBV5-5 TRBD1 CASSLSGTGPYEQYF
TRBV5-1 TRBD1 CAGSGLGTGASPLHF
TRBV5-4 TRBD2 CASSVREGINNEQFF
TRBV6-1 . CASSGKGWFSYEQYF
TRBV5-6 . CASSLAGARLGEQYF
TRBV7-2 . CASSFRARGVTDTQYF
TRBV19 . CASGDRTSSGNTIYF
TRBV11-3 . CASSLEAGPQETQYF
TRBV7-9 TRBD2 CASSLVERGGNEQFF
TRBV6-1 . CASSETSYEQYF
TRBV6-5 . CASSLGRQTNTEAFF
TRBV28 . CASSSFGQLAKNIQYF
TRBV7-2 . CASSLQRNTEAFF
TRBV18 . CASSADSLSYEQYF